Listed here is a single TCR beta chain. The target antigen is unknown. The sample originates from a study of T cells and Merkel cell carcinoma outcomes. The assay was immunoSEQ multiplex PCR, and TCRdb's table has in-frame clones only and misses some. This table has 9,000 to 15,000 clones, nearly 97% appearing once. General study findings and limits: Reportedly, T-cell repertoire with density predicts Merkel cell carcinoma outcomes.

The V and J ends lost 2 bases and 7 bases, in that order; junction bases with no gene match: 6. The length of the CDR3 is 15 residues. Germline loops: CDR1 KGHSH, CDR2 LQKENI. The V gene is TRBV18, the J gene TRBJ2-3, with 10 nucleotides matching TRBD1. The sequenced sample was tumor tissue from Merkel cell carcinoma. This receptor was obtained from a human donor with Merkel cell carcinoma. The CDR3 protein is CASSPGGTGVNTQYF. Here the CDR3 DNA reads TGTGCCAGCTCACCAGGCGGGACAGGGGTGAATACGCAGTATTTT.